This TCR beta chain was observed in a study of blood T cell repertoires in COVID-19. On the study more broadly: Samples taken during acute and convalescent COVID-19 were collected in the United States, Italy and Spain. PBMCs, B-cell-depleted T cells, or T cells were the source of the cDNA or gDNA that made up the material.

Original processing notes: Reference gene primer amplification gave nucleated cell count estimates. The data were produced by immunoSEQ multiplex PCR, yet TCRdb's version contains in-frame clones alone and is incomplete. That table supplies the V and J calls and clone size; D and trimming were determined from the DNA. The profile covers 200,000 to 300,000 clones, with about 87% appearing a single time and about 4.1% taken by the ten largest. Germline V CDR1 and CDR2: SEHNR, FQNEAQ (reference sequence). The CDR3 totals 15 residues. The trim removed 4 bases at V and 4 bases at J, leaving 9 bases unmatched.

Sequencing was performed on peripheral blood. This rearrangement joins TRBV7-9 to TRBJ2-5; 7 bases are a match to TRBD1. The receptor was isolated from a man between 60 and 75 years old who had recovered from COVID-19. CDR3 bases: TGTGCCAGCAGCTCGTGGGTTACAGGGGTAGAGACCCAGTACTTC. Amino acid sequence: CASSSWVTGVETQYF.